The clone carrying this T cell receptor (beta chain) was seen a handful of times. The CDR3 consists of 16 residues. V was clipped by 2 bases and J by 2 bases; unmatched bases: 7. Germline assignment: CDR1 MDHEN and CDR2 SYDVKM. The source of the sample is a study of blood T cells in healthy people across ages. For the second PCR, which ran for roughly 7 to 11 cycles, a sample-barcoded 5' primer and a J-beta primer mix were used. MiXCR was run by TCRdb on the 5' RACE reads, yielding one entry per CDR3 protein. The sample lists around 1,900,000 distinct CDR3 sequences; around 42% were seen once. The sample consisted of blood. The chain carries TRBV28 and TRBJ1-2; 8 bases align to TRBD1. The clonotype comes from a human donor in good health. The CDR3 nucleotides read TGTGCCAGCAGTTTACCTAAACACAGGGGGAACTATGGCTACACCTTC. The encoded protein is CASSLPKHRGNYGYTF.